These 24 T cell receptor beta chains came from one sample sequenced in a study of T cells after yellow fever vaccination (dated by TCRdb to between 2018 and 2021). The intended sense of this specimen's treatment or condition label: live attenuated yellow fever vaccine strain. Libraries were built with 5' RACE. Sequencing took place on an Illumina HiSeq 2500. Using fastp at Q25 and MiXCR, TCRdb reprocessed the public reads and kept productive beta chains. Rows merge per CDR3 protein into single entries with the most common DNA and genes. Counted in this sample were about 580,000 distinct CDR3 sequences; about a sixth of them appeared once. The top ten clonotypes cover 17% of the sample. Sequencing was performed on PBMCs, taken about 5 days after the first yellow fever vaccination. The receptors here all came from a young man who received the YFV17D yellow fever vaccine.

The rearrangement links TRBV20-1 to TRBJ2-5; 7 positions match TRBD1. The CDR3 spans 10 residues. CDR1 and CDR2 (germline): DFQATT, SNEGSKA (reference sequence). The CDR3 spells CSDREETQYF. The CDR3 DNA is TGCAGCGACAGGGAAGAGACCCAGTACTTC.

The sample holds a few counts of this clonotype. The V and J genes are TRBV7-2 and TRBJ2-7; the match to TRBD1 covers 8 bases. Germline V lookup: CDR1 SGHTA, CDR2 FQGNSA. The CDR3 runs 16 residues. The V and J ends lost 1 base and 0 bases, in that order; junction bases with no gene match: 5. This CDR3 reads CASSLVAQGASYEQYF. DNA of the CDR3: TGTGCCAGCAGCTTAGTAGCGCAGGGGGCCTCCTACGAGCAGTACTTC. The entire variable domain, with the rest obtained from reference TRBV7-2 and TRBJ2-7, is as follows: GAGVSQSPSNKVTEKGKDVELRCDPISGHTALYWYRQSLGQGLEFLIYFQGNSAPDKSGLPSDRFSAERTGGSVSTLTIQRTQQEDSAVYLCASSLVAQGASYEQYFGPGTRLTVT.

V and J are TRBV6-1 and TRBJ2-3; 14 bases map to TRBD2. J was trimmed by 0 bases and V by 5 bases; bases with no gene match: 10. The CDR3 spans 19 residues. CDR1 is MNHNS and CDR2 is SASEGT in the germline V gene. For the CDR3, the DNA is TGTGCCAGCAGTCCACCGGGACTAGCGGGGGCTAGGAGCACAGATACGCAGTATTTT. Its protein product is CASSPPGLAGARSTDTQYF.

This clonotype was seen a few times. The chain couples TRBV7-9 to TRBJ1-2; 7 bases are a match to TRBD1. Germline CDR1 is SEHNR and CDR2 is FQNEAQ (reference sequence). V shed 5 bases, J shed 4 bases, and the junction held 10 bases outside the gene matches. The CDR3 runs to 15 residues. Here the CDR3 reads CASSASRRGSYGYTF. The CDR3 DNA is TGTGCCAGCAGCGCGTCGCGCAGGGGGTCCTATGGCTACACCTTC.

The chain uses TRBV20-1 and TRBJ2-3, with TRBD2 matching 11 bases. The CDR3 runs 16 residues. CDR1 and CDR2 from the germline V gene are DFQATT and SNEGSKA (reference sequence). Trimming cost V 5 bases and J 2 bases; bases outside gene matches: 9. The CDR3 region has the DNA TGCAGTGCTCCACCGGGACTAGCGGTATTCACAGATACGCAGTATTTT. The encoded protein is CSAPPGLAVFTDTQYF.

This clonotype came up a few times. This chain uses TRBV5-6 with TRBJ1-2; maybe TRBD1 (5 bases). Trimming shortened V by 5 bases and J by 5 bases, and 19 bases separated the two germline ends. The germline V gene has CDR1 SGHDT and CDR2 YYEEEE. The CDR3 spans 15 residues. This chain's CDR3 is CASRPFRGLGYGYTF. In nucleotides, the CDR3 is TGTGCCAGCAGGCCCTTTAGGGGTTTAGGGTATGGCTACACCTTC.

This clonotype has more than one count but fewer than ten. The rearrangement joins TRBV19 to TRBJ1-2; the match to TRBD1 covers 7 bases. The CDR3 loop spans 12 amino acids. The V gene end was trimmed by 9 bases and the J gene end by 8 bases; junction bases not matched to a gene: 9. Per germline, CDR1 LNHDA and CDR2 SQIVND (reference sequence). The CDR3 is CASGDSSIGYTF. The CDR3 DNA follows: TGTGCCAGCGGGGACAGTTCGATAGGCTACACCTTC.

The CDR3 reads CASSPFKRQGAYGYTF. The CDR3 coding sequence is TGCGCCAGCAGTCCGTTCAAGAGACAGGGGGCGTATGGCTACACCTTC. The J gene is TRBJ1-2, the V gene TRBV5-1, with 10 bases lining up with TRBD1. Germline CDR1 SGHRS, CDR2 YFSETQ. The CDR3 runs 16 residues. Germline trimming cut 5 bases from V and 5 bases from J; bases unmatched to any gene: 12.

In this sample, this clonotype turned up a few times. This rearrangement joins TRBV7-6 to TRBJ1-3, with 8 bases fitting TRBD1. CDR3 length equals 14 residues. CDR1 and CDR2 (germline): SGHVS, FNYEAQ. Trimming took 5 bases from V and 4 from J; bases not matched to a gene: 4. CDR3 sequence (DNA): TGTGCCAGCAGCAACAGGGGGTCAGGAAACACCATATATTTT. Protein sequence: CASSNRGSGNTIYF. Variable domain in full (rest from reference TRBV7-6 and TRBJ1-3): GAGVSQSPRYKVTKRGQDVALRCDPISGHVSLYWYRQALGQGPEFLTYFNYEAQQDKSGLPNDRFSAERPEGSISTLTIQRTEQRDSAMYRCASSNRGSGNTIYFGEGSWLTVV.

This chain joins TRBV24-1 and TRBJ2-3, with 10 bases lining up with TRBD1. The CDR3 totals 16 residues. V gave up 3 bases and J gave up 1 base; unmatched junction bases: 3. Looked up from germline, CDR1 is KGHDR and CDR2 is SFDVKD. CDR3: CATSDLGTGGTDTQYF. In nucleotides, the CDR3 is TGTGCCACCAGTGATCTCGGGACAGGGGGCACAGATACGCAGTATTTT.

This clonotype appeared a few times. The rearrangement links TRBV6-2 or TRBV6-3 to TRBJ2-4; D possibly uses TRBD1 or TRBD2 (7 bases each). This CDR3 is 13 amino acids long. Germline V gene lookup returns CDR1 MNHEY and CDR2 SVGEGT. V lost 6 bases, J lost 7 bases, and 13 bases lay in between. DNA of the CDR3: TGTGCCAGCAGCCCAGGGGGGGTGAACATTCAGTACTTC. As protein: CASSPGGVNIQYF.

This clonotype turned up a few times. The CDR3 DNA reads as TGTGCCAGCAGCTCAGACATTGGCTACACCTTC. Translated: CASSSDIGYTF. The chain employs TRBV7-9 and TRBJ1-2; D remains unclear. V gave up 4 bases and J gave up 7 bases, with 7 bases separating them. The CDR3 covers 11 residues. Germline lookup yields CDR1 SEHNR and CDR2 FQNEAQ (reference sequence).

The chain carries TRBV5-1 and TRBJ2-4; D not resolved. The germline V and J ends were trimmed by 4 bases and 0 bases, with 11 bases remaining between them. Germline V gene sequence: CDR1 SGHRS, CDR2 YFSETQ. This CDR3 contains 15 residues. CDR3 nucleotide sequence: TGCGCCAGCAGCCCGCTCTCTGTAGCCAAAAACATTCAGTACTTC. Protein sequence: CASSPLSVAKNIQYF.

This clonotype came up a few times. This chain links TRBV6-6 with TRBJ1-1, with a tentative D call TRBD1 (5 bases). V shed 2 bases and J shed 7 bases, with 8 bases lying between them. The CDR3 is made up of 12 amino acids. Germline CDR1 MNHNY, CDR2 SVGAGI (reference sequence). In DNA form, the CDR3 reads TGTGCCAGCAGTTACACAGGAAATGAAGCTTTCTTT. Its protein is CASSYTGNEAFF.

This clonotype was detected only a few times. The chain joins TRBV4-1 to TRBJ1-1, with 8 nucleotides matching TRBD1. V shed 8 bases and J 0 bases; nucleotides not matched to a gene: 8. The CDR3 consists of 15 residues. The germline gives CDR1 MGHRA, CDR2 YSYEKL. The CDR3: CASQGTGYMNTEAFF. The DNA of the CDR3 is TGCGCCAGCCAAGGGACAGGTTACATGAACACTGAAGCTTTCTTT.

The gene calls are TRBV20-1 and TRBJ2-5, with 12 bases aligning to TRBD2. Losses at the gene ends were 3 bases for V and 5 bases for J; bases not matched to a gene: 7. The CDR3 is made up of 15 amino acids. The germline CDR1 and CDR2 sequences are DFQATT and SNEGSKA (reference sequence). CDR3 amino acids: CSASPLAGGLETQYF. CDR3 DNA: TGCAGTGCTAGCCCTCTAGCGGGGGGGCTCGAGACCCAGTACTTC.

The sample holds many counts of this clonotype. The V call is TRBV29-1, the J call TRBJ1-2; 9 bases map to TRBD1. Germline V gene lookup returns CDR1 SQVTM and CDR2 ANQGSEA. The CDR3 runs to 13 residues. Trimming cost V 7 bases and J 8 bases; bases outside gene matches: 11. The CDR3 spells CSADPQQGAGYTF. The CDR3 DNA follows: TGCAGCGCTGACCCCCAACAGGGGGCGGGCTACACCTTC.

J is TRBJ1-1 and V is TRBV7-2; no reliable D call. V lost 3 bases, J lost 8 bases, and 10 bases lay in between. CDR3 length: 12 residues. Germline V gene sequence: CDR1 SGHTA, CDR2 FQGNSA. In DNA form, the CDR3 reads TGTGCCAGCAGCTTTCATCCGATCGAAGCTTTCTTT. Its protein is CASSFHPIEAFF.

In this sample, this clonotype turned up a few times. This chain connects TRBV5-1 to TRBJ2-7; D could derive from TRBD1 or TRBD2 (5 bases each). From germline, CDR1 is SGHRS and CDR2 YFSETQ. Trimming removed 4 bases from V and 4 bases from J, with 21 bases in between. The CDR3 is made up of 16 amino acids. CDR3 DNA: TGCGCCAGCAGCAACGTAATGGACAAGGAGGTGTACGAGCAGTACTTC. Residues: CASSNVMDKEVYEQYF.

This clonotype was observed a handful of times. The chain is built from TRBV7-9 and TRBJ2-7; D ambiguous. CDR3 size: 15 residues. Trimming shortened V by 4 bases and J by 0 bases, and 13 bases separated the two germline ends. Looked up from germline, CDR1 is SEHNR and CDR2 is FQNEAQ (reference sequence). CDR3 sequence reads: CASSSGSEYSYEQYF. Here the CDR3 DNA reads TGTGCCAGCAGCTCCGGCAGCGAATACTCCTACGAGCAGTACTTC.

V gene TRBV9 combines with J gene TRBJ2-3, with 7 nucleotides matching TRBD2. This CDR3 is built from 15 residues. The V gene's germline CDR1 is SGDLS and CDR2 YYNGEE. The V segment lost 3 bases and the J segment 1 base; nucleotides outside the gene matches: 5. In DNA, the CDR3 is TGTGCCAGCAGCGACGGGGGGATTGGCACAGATACGCAGTATTTT. Protein: CASSDGGIGTDTQYF.

This clonotype was seen only a few times. The chain joins TRBV12-3 or TRBV12-4 to TRBJ1-1; D unresolved. CDR3 size: 12 residues. V lost 7 bases, J lost 6 bases, and 12 bases lay in between. CDR3 bases: TGTGCCAGCACCCTGGACGTATCTGAAGCTTTCTTT. It translates to CASTLDVSEAFF.

This clonotype has a handful of counts. The chain combines TRBV29-1 with TRBJ2-1, with D perhaps matching TRBD2 (6 bases). V was shortened by 6 bases and J by 10 bases, with 13 bases between the two germline ends. The CDR3 extends over 11 amino acids. CDR1 is SQVTM, CDR2 ANQGSEA, per germline. CDR3 residues: CSVPEGKEQFF. The CDR3 DNA reads TGCAGCGTCCCGGAGGGGAAGGAGCAGTTCTTC.

V and J are TRBV20-1 and TRBJ2-7; possibly TRBD1 for D (6 bases). The germline V gene has CDR1 DFQATT and CDR2 SNEGSKA (reference sequence). CDR3 length: 14 amino acids. Between the trimmed V and J ends, which lost 3 bases and 0 bases, there was a span of 12 bases. Here the CDR3 reads CSASRTEGSYEQYF. The CDR3 nucleotides are TGCAGTGCTAGCAGGACAGAAGGCTCCTACGAGCAGTACTTC.